This T cell receptor beta chain was identified during a study of blood T cell repertoires in COVID-19. Study at large: From T cells, B-cell-depleted T cells, or PBMCs came the material, which was cDNA or gDNA.

Germline CDR1 reads SGHNT; CDR2 reads YYREEE (reference sequence). J was trimmed by 6 bases and V by 1 base; bases with no gene match: 13. There are 18 residues in the CDR3. Ages ranged from about 18 to 89 years, with residence in about 23 US areas. Clinical histories supplied by participants themselves formed the basis of cohort assignment. Original analysis: Reference gene primer amplification gave nucleated cell count estimates. TCRdb's copy holds only in-frame clones and misses some; the assay was immunoSEQ multiplex PCR. The DNA gave D and trimming, while V, J and clone size come from that table. The sample lists around 250,000 clones, approximately 85% occurring once.

This chain uses TRBV5-4 with TRBJ1-2; 12 nucleotides agree with TRBD1. Sequenced sample: PBMCs or T cells enriched from blood (not recorded which). The source of this sequence is a woman between 45 and 65 years old with acute COVID-19. CDR3 DNA sequence: TGTGCCAGCAGCTTGAGTATTGGGACAGGGGGCCCCCACGATGGCTACACCTTC. Protein: CASSLSIGTGGPHDGYTF.